The rows below give T cell receptor beta chains drawn from one sample of a study of T cells after yellow fever vaccination. TCRdb ran MiXCR on the 5' RACE reads and lists one entry per CDR3 protein. The sample has 500,000 to 700,000 distinct CDR3 sequences; under 25% are singletons. The sequences come from PBMCs, collected 15 days after the yellow fever booster vaccination. The receptors derive from a man younger than 45 who received the YFV17D yellow fever vaccine. Both conserved end residues are part of each CDR3. The D gene is left open where the match is weak. Size values are once, few and many counts, or a class for expanded clones, and some rows have none.

abundance: few; d_gene: -; j_gene: TRBJ2-1; v_gene: TRBV7-3; CDR3aa: CASSPSPGNEQFF; CDR3nt: TGTGCCAGCAGCCCAAGCCCGGGCAATGAGCAGTTCTTC
abundance: -; d_gene: -; j_gene: TRBJ2-1; v_gene: TRBV29-1; CDR3aa: CSVSPLASLYNEQFF; CDR3nt: TGCAGCGTTTCTCCTCTTGCTTCACTCTACAATGAGCAGTTCTTC
abundance: -; d_gene: TRBD2; j_gene: TRBJ2-1; v_gene: TRBV7-2; CDR3aa: CASSLRTSGNTMSKQFF; CDR3nt: TGTGCCAGCAGCCTACGGACTAGCGGCAACACAATGAGTAAGCAGTTCTTC
abundance: few; d_gene: -; j_gene: TRBJ2-2; v_gene: TRBV15; CDR3aa: CATSTASRPRVGELFF; CDR3nt: TGTGCCACCAGCACCGCCAGTAGACCCAGGGTCGGGGAGCTGTTTTTT
abundance: -; d_gene: -; j_gene: TRBJ2-7; v_gene: TRBV12-3/TRBV12-4; CDR3aa: CASSLDDSPFVEQYF; CDR3nt: TGTGCCAGCAGTTTGGACGACAGTCCCTTTGTCGAGCAGTACTTC
abundance: few; d_gene: TRBD2; j_gene: TRBJ2-3; v_gene: TRBV23-1; CDR3aa: CASSPRFAVGRADTQYF; CDR3nt: TGCGCCAGCAGTCCACGTTTTGCGGTTGGGAGGGCAGATACGCAGTATTTT
abundance: few; d_gene: TRBD1; j_gene: TRBJ2-7; v_gene: TRBV5-1; CDR3aa: CASSLDRDRGGDEQYF; CDR3nt: TGCGCCAGCAGCTTGGATAGGGACAGGGGAGGCGACGAGCAGTACTTC
abundance: -; d_gene: -; j_gene: TRBJ2-2; v_gene: TRBV20-1; CDR3aa: CSARDLLGTGELFF; CDR3nt: TGCAGTGCTAGAGATCTGTTGGGCACCGGGGAGCTGTTTTTT
abundance: -; d_gene: -; j_gene: TRBJ2-1; v_gene: TRBV10-2; CDR3aa: CASSEIEQFF; CDR3nt: TGCGCCAGCAGTGAGATTGAGCAGTTCTTC
abundance: -; d_gene: -; j_gene: TRBJ2-2; v_gene: TRBV27; CDR3aa: CASSRLIDSRELFF; CDR3nt: TGTGCCAGCAGTCGTCTAATTGACTCAAGGGAGCTGTTTTTT
abundance: few; d_gene: -; j_gene: TRBJ2-2; v_gene: TRBV10-3; CDR3aa: CAISDQGTTGELFF; CDR3nt: TGTGCCATCAGTGACCAGGGTACCACCGGGGAGCTGTTTTTT
abundance: -; d_gene: -; j_gene: TRBJ2-1; v_gene: TRBV4-3; CDR3aa: CASSQLATLDEQFF; CDR3nt: TGCGCCAGCAGCCAGCTAGCGACCCTTGATGAGCAGTTCTTC
abundance: once; d_gene: TRBD1; j_gene: TRBJ2-5; v_gene: TRBV20-1; CDR3aa: CSAKSTGKETQYF; CDR3nt: TGCAGTGCAAAGTCGACAGGGAAGGAGACCCAGTACTTC
abundance: few; d_gene: -; j_gene: TRBJ2-1; v_gene: TRBV20-1; CDR3aa: CSARDKRSGLGQFF; CDR3nt: TGCAGTGCTAGAGATAAACGGTCCGGACTCGGGCAGTTCTTC
abundance: -; d_gene: TRBD2; j_gene: TRBJ2-3; v_gene: TRBV20-1; CDR3aa: CSARPLAGGGDTQYF; CDR3nt: TGCAGTGCTAGGCCTCTAGCGGGAGGGGGGGATACGCAGTATTTT
abundance: few; d_gene: TRBD2; j_gene: TRBJ2-1; v_gene: TRBV6-5; CDR3aa: CASSWAFGRDNEQFF; CDR3nt: TGTGCCAGCAGTTGGGCCTTCGGGAGGGACAATGAGCAGTTCTTC
abundance: -; d_gene: -; j_gene: TRBJ2-7; v_gene: TRBV6-5; CDR3aa: CASTQGGEQYF; CDR3nt: TGTGCCAGCACACAGGGCGGCGAGCAGTACTTC
abundance: few; d_gene: TRBD1; j_gene: TRBJ1-5; v_gene: TRBV7-2; CDR3aa: CASSAVGTGNQPQHF; CDR3nt: TGTGCCAGCAGCGCGGTGGGGACAGGGAATCAGCCCCAGCATTTT
abundance: -; d_gene: -; j_gene: TRBJ2-3; v_gene: TRBV7-2; CDR3aa: CASSPAVGAPYTQYF; CDR3nt: TGTGCCAGCAGCCCGGCCGTGGGCGCCCCCTACACGCAGTATTTT
abundance: -; d_gene: -; j_gene: TRBJ2-2; v_gene: TRBV3-1; CDR3aa: CASSHLGGSHLTGELFF; CDR3nt: TGTGCCAGCAGCCATTTAGGAGGCAGTCATTTGACCGGGGAGCTGTTTTTT
abundance: few; d_gene: -; j_gene: TRBJ2-6; v_gene: TRBV20-1; CDR3aa: CSASPSGANVLTF; CDR3nt: TGCAGTGCTAGTCCAAGTGGGGCCAACGTCCTGACTTTC
abundance: -; d_gene: -; j_gene: TRBJ2-2; v_gene: TRBV6-2/TRBV6-3; CDR3aa: CASSLEGFRAGELFF; CDR3nt: TGTGCCAGCAGCCTTGAGGGATTTCGTGCCGGGGAGCTGTTTTTT
abundance: -; d_gene: -; j_gene: TRBJ2-6; v_gene: TRBV12-3/TRBV12-4; CDR3aa: CASSFLGDGANVLTF; CDR3nt: TGTGCCAGCAGTTTCCTCGGGGATGGGGCCAACGTCCTGACTTTC
abundance: -; d_gene: TRBD2; j_gene: TRBJ2-7; v_gene: TRBV5-1; CDR3aa: CASSLGGAGGSYEQYF; CDR3nt: TGCGCCAGCAGCTTGGGAGGGGCGGGGGGCTCCTACGAGCAGTACTTC
abundance: -; d_gene: TRBD2; j_gene: TRBJ2-3; v_gene: TRBV19; CDR3aa: CASSPTSGRDTQYF; CDR3nt: TGTGCCAGTAGCCCGACTAGCGGGAGGGATACGCAGTATTTT
abundance: few; d_gene: -; j_gene: TRBJ2-1; v_gene: TRBV12-3/TRBV12-4; CDR3aa: CASSVSGGHNEQFF; CDR3nt: TGTGCCAGCAGTGTATCCGGGGGCCACAATGAGCAGTTCTTC
abundance: few; d_gene: TRBD2; j_gene: TRBJ2-3; v_gene: TRBV20-1; CDR3aa: CSASLAGVPDTQYF; CDR3nt: TGCAGTGCTAGTCTCGCGGGAGTTCCAGATACGCAGTATTTT
abundance: -; d_gene: -; j_gene: TRBJ2-3; v_gene: TRBV5-1; CDR3aa: CASSLGRGGSSTDTQYF; CDR3nt: TGCGCCAGCAGCTTGGGACGCGGGGGCTCGAGCACAGATACGCAGTATTTT
abundance: few; d_gene: -; j_gene: TRBJ2-5; v_gene: TRBV5-1; CDR3aa: CASSFYEETQYF; CDR3nt: TGCGCCAGCAGCTTTTATGAGGAGACCCAGTACTTC
abundance: -; d_gene: -; j_gene: TRBJ1-1; v_gene: TRBV6-5; CDR3aa: CASNLGPANTEAFF; CDR3nt: TGTGCCAGCAACCTCGGACCTGCGAACACTGAAGCTTTCTTT
abundance: -; d_gene: -; j_gene: TRBJ2-3; v_gene: TRBV6-2/TRBV6-3; CDR3aa: CASLALAADTQYF; CDR3nt: TGTGCCAGCCTAGCATTAGCGGCAGATACGCAGTATTTT
abundance: -; d_gene: -; j_gene: TRBJ2-1; v_gene: TRBV18; CDR3aa: CASSVRTGGYNEQFF; CDR3nt: TGTGCCAGCTCAGTACGTACAGGAGGGTACAATGAGCAGTTCTTC
abundance: -; d_gene: -; j_gene: TRBJ2-7; v_gene: TRBV6-5; CDR3aa: CASSFGPTGSYEQYF; CDR3nt: TGTGCCAGCAGTTTCGGGCCCACAGGCTCCTACGAGCAGTACTTC
abundance: -; d_gene: -; j_gene: TRBJ2-7; v_gene: TRBV5-8; CDR3aa: CASSPNARYEQYF; CDR3nt: TGTGCCAGCAGCCCAAATGCGCGGTACGAGCAGTACTTC
abundance: -; d_gene: -; j_gene: TRBJ1-5; v_gene: TRBV4-2; CDR3aa: CASSQGGGGDQPQHF; CDR3nt: TGTGCCAGCAGCCAAGGCGGGGGAGGGGATCAGCCCCAGCATTTT
abundance: many; d_gene: -; j_gene: TRBJ2-2; v_gene: TRBV18; CDR3aa: CASSPLQGSGELFF; CDR3nt: TGTGCCAGCTCACCACTGCAGGGTTCCGGGGAGCTGTTTTTT
abundance: -; d_gene: TRBD1; j_gene: TRBJ1-2; v_gene: TRBV6-5; CDR3aa: CASSSPINRGGYTF; CDR3nt: TGTGCCAGCAGTTCCCCAATTAACAGGGGTGGCTACACCTTC
abundance: -; d_gene: -; j_gene: TRBJ2-1; v_gene: TRBV5-8; CDR3aa: CASSTTGSGYNEQFF; CDR3nt: TGTGCCAGCAGCACCACAGGGTCTGGCTACAATGAGCAGTTCTTC
abundance: few; d_gene: -; j_gene: TRBJ2-7; v_gene: TRBV14; CDR3aa: CASSQEGWRGYEQYF; CDR3nt: TGTGCCAGCAGCCAAGAGGGATGGCGGGGATACGAGCAGTACTTC
abundance: few; d_gene: -; j_gene: TRBJ2-5; v_gene: TRBV7-3; CDR3aa: CASSSGRGRETQYF; CDR3nt: TGTGCCAGCAGCAGCGGCAGGGGCCGAGAGACCCAGTACTTC
abundance: few; d_gene: -; j_gene: TRBJ1-1; v_gene: TRBV20-1; CDR3aa: CSARDSGRGGAEAFF; CDR3nt: TGCAGTGCTAGAGATTCCGGGCGGGGAGGAGCTGAAGCTTTCTTT